This T cell receptor (beta chain) comes out of a study of T cell responses to AZD1222 COVID-19 vaccine. Deletions cut 5 bases from V and 5 bases from J, with 18 bases between. Germline V gene lookup returns CDR1 SGHVS and CDR2 FQNEAQ. The CDR3 has 15 residues. Repertoires were generated with immunoSEQ multiplex PCR, while TCRdb's copy carries only in-frame clones and drops some. This sample yields 150,000 to 200,000 clones, of which 92% are seen a single time; under 1.2% belongs to the top ten. The chain couples TRBV7-8 to TRBJ1-2, with D perhaps matching TRBD1 (6 bases). This TCR came from an adult who received the AZD1222 COVID-19 vaccine. The sequencing here drew on peripheral blood, taken 28 days after the second AZD1222 dose. CDR3 nucleotides: TGTGCCAGCAGCCAATCAGAGGACAGATCTTATGGCTACACCTTC. Its translation: CASSQSEDRSYGYTF. Full variable domain (remainder filled in from reference TRBV7-8 and TRBJ1-2): GAGVSQSPRYKVAKRGQDVALRCDPISGHVSLFWYQQALGQGPEFLTYFQNEAQLDKSGLPSDRFFAERPEGSVSTLKIQRTQQEDSAVYLCASSQSEDRSYGYTFGSGTRLTVV.